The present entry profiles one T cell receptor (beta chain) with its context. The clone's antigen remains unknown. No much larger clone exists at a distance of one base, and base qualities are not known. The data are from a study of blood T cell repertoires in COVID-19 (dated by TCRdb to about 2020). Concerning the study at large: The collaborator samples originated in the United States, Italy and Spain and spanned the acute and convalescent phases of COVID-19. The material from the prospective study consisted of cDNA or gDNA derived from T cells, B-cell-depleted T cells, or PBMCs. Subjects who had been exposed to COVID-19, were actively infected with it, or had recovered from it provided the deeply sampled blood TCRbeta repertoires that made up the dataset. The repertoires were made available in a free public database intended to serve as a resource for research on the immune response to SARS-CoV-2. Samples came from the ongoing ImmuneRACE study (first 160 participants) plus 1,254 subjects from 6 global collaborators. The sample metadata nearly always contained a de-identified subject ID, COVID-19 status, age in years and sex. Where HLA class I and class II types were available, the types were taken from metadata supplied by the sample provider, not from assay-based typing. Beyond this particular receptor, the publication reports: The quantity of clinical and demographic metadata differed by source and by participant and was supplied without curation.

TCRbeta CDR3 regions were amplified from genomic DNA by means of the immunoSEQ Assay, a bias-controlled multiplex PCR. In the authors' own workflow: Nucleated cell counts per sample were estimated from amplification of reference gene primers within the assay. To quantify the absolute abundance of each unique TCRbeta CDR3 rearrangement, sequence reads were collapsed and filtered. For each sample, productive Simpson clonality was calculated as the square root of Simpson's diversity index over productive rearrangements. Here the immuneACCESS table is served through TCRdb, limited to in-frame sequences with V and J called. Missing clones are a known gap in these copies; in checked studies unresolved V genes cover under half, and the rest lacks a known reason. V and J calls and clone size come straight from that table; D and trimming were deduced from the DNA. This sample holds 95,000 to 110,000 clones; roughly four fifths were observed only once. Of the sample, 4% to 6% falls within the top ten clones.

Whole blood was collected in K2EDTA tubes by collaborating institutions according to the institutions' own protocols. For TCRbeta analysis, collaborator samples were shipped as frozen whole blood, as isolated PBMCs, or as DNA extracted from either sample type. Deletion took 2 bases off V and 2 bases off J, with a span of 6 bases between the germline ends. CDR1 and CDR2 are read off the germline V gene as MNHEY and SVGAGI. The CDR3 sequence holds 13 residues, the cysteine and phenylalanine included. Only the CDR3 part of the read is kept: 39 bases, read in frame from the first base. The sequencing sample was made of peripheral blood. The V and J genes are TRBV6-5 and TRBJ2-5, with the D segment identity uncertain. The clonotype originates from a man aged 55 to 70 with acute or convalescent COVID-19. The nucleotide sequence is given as TGTGCCAGCAGTTACGGGCTACAAGAGACCCAGTACTTC. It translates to CASSYGLQETQYF.